This T cell receptor (beta chain) comes out of a study of identical twins. Notes on the study in general: Excess twin sharing in beta out-of-frame sequences was weaker. Conclusions rested on cross-sectional statistics rather than following the same donors.

After removal of 6 bases from V and 5 bases from J, the junction contained 12 bases not matched to a gene. The CDR3 has 14 amino acids. Germline assignment: CDR1 DFQATT and CDR2 SNEGSKA (reference sequence). In its sample, this clonotype was seen many times. Its target is unknown. Unique molecular identifiers were in the cDNA, with template-switch universal primer binding. A single record per CDR3 protein comes from TCRdb applying MiXCR to the 5' RACE reads. The sample lists roughly 710,000 distinct CDR3 sequences; roughly 6.2% were seen once. This TCR came from a man aged 18 to 29 in good health. The material sequenced was naive T cells sorted from blood. V and J are TRBV20-1 and TRBJ2-5, with TRBD1 matching over 7 bases. The CDR3 protein is CSARDREGYETQYF. The CDR3 nucleotides read TGCAGTGCCCGAGACAGGGAAGGGTACGAGACCCAGTACTTC.